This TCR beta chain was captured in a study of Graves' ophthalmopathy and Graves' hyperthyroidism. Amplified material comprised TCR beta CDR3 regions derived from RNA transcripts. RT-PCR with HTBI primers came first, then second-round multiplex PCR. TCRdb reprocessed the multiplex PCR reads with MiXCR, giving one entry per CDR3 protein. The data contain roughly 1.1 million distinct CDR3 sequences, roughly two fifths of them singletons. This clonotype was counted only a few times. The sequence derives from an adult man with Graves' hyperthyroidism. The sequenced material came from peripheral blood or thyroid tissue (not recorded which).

CDR3 loop: CSVEGDRGPVGERELFF. In nucleotides, the CDR3 is TGCAGCGTCGAGGGGGACAGGGGCCCCGTCGGGGAGCGGGAGCTGTTTTTT. V usage is TRBV29-1 and J usage is TRBJ2-2; 10 bases fit TRBD1. Losses at the gene ends were 6 bases for V and 9 bases for J; bases not matched to a gene: 19. Germline CDR1 and CDR2: SQVTM and ANQGSEA. The CDR3 is 17 amino acids.